One sample yielded the 30 T cell receptor beta chains listed below, sequenced in a study of T cell responses to AZD1222 COVID-19 vaccine. Sequenced by immunoSEQ multiplex PCR; TCRdb stores in-frame clones only, minus some. There are 150,000 to 200,000 clones in the sample; 75% to 95% occur only once, and approximately 2.9% lies in the top ten. Sequenced here: peripheral blood, sampled on day 0 of AZD1222 vaccination. The origin of the receptors is an adult in good health.

The CDR3 region has the DNA TGCGCCAGCAGCCAAGTCCCTATACTAGCGGGGGGTGAGCAGTTCTTC. Protein sequence: CASSQVPILAGGEQFF. V and J are TRBV4-3 and TRBJ2-1, with 12 bases lining up with TRBD2. Trimming removed 1 base from V and 9 bases from J; junction bases left unmatched: 7. The CDR3 has 16 amino acids. The germline V gene has CDR1 LGHNA and CDR2 YSLEER.

The chain is built from TRBV12-3 or TRBV12-4 and TRBJ2-7, with a weak D call TRBD2 (6 bases). V lost 3 bases, J lost 3 bases, and 6 bases lay in between. There are 12 residues in the CDR3. The CDR3 spells CASSFGGYEQYF. The CDR3 DNA is TGTGCCAGCAGTTTCGGGGGCTACGAGCAGTACTTC.

This clone was picked up one time. The chain has TRBV2 and TRBJ2-5; TRBD2 matches 7 bases. Germline lookup yields CDR1 SNHLY and CDR2 FYNNEI. V gave up 4 bases and J gave up 4 bases; unmatched junction bases: 6. The CDR3 has 14 amino acids. The CDR3 DNA follows: TGTGCCAGCAGTGTGGACGGGGGGTTAGAGACCCAGTACTTC. Translation: CASSVDGGLETQYF. Supplemented by reference TRBV2 and TRBJ2-5, the full variable domain reads EPEVTQTPSHQVTQMGQEVILRCVPISNHLYFYWYRQILGQKVEFLVSFYNNEISEKSEIFDDQFSVERPDGSNFTLKIRSTKLEDSAMYFCASSVDGGLETQYFGPGTRLLVL.

The CDR3 sequence is CASSVRIDNSYEQYF. The CDR3 DNA reads as TGTGCCAGCAGCGTTAGAATAGACAACTCCTACGAGCAGTACTTC. The rearrangement joins TRBV5-6 to TRBJ2-7; D gene ambiguous. This CDR3 has 15 residues. Germline CDR1 and CDR2: SGHDT and YYEEEE. With 4 bases removed from V and 0 bases from J, the gap between germline ends came to 14 bases.

The V gene is TRBV9, the J gene TRBJ1-1; D is unclear. V gave up 4 bases and J gave up 0 bases, with 10 bases separating them. The CDR3 sequence is 14 residues long. CDR1 and CDR2 (germline): SGDLS, YYNGEE. CDR3 nucleotide sequence: TGTGCCAGCAGCTCAACTGGTATGAACACTGAAGCTTTCTTT. It codes for CASSSTGMNTEAFF.

V and J are TRBV27 and TRBJ2-2, with D unclear. Trimming shortened V by 2 bases and J by 3 bases, and 10 bases separated the two germline ends. CDR3 length: 15 amino acids. Germline-derived CDR1 and CDR2 are MNHEY and SMNVEV (reference sequence). CDR3 sequence: CASSLRPLDTGELFF. DNA for the CDR3: TGTGCCAGCAGTTTACGACCCCTAGACACCGGGGAGCTGTTTTTT.

Worth noting for this clone: The same CDR3 can be traced to other DNA sequences in this sample. The V and J genes are TRBV7-2 and TRBJ1-1; D is possibly TRBD1 (5 bases). Germline V gene data show CDR1 as SGHTA and CDR2 as FQGNSA. This CDR3 is 15 amino acids long. The ends were cut back, 2 bases at V and 0 bases at J, with 10 bases in the middle. CDR3 residues: CASSLLGAMNTEAFF. In DNA form, the CDR3 reads TGTGCCAGCAGCTTACTCGGGGCTATGAACACTGAAGCTTTCTTT.

The V call is TRBV6-5, the J call TRBJ2-1; TRBD1 aligns across 7 bases. V lost 7 bases and J lost 2; bases outside the gene matches: 8. Germline CDR1 is MNHEY and CDR2 is SVGAGI. CDR3 length: 15 amino acids. This CDR3 reads CASIPYQGAYNEQFF. The CDR3 coding sequence is TGTGCCAGCATCCCCTACCAGGGGGCCTACAATGAGCAGTTCTTC.

This clone was picked up one time. The V call is TRBV30, the J call TRBJ1-6; TRBD1 might be the D (5 bases). Germline V lookup: CDR1 GTSNPN, CDR2 SVGIG (reference sequence). The V end lost 4 bases, the J end lost 8 bases, and 9 bases lay between the germline ends. This CDR3 is 12 amino acids long. The CDR3 nucleotides read TGTGCCTGGAAGAGGGGAGATTCACCCCTCCACTTT. It codes for CAWKRGDSPLHF.

The CDR3 DNA is TGTGCCAGCAGCGATACGACCGGGACATTGTCTAATTCACCCCTCCACTTT. This gives the protein CASSDTTGTLSNSPLHF. The V gene is TRBV9, the J gene TRBJ1-6, with a tentative D call TRBD1 (6 bases). The CDR3 length is 17 residues. Trimming left V 3 bases short and J 6 bases short, with 19 bases between. Germline assignment: CDR1 SGDLS and CDR2 YYNGEE. Supplemented by reference TRBV9 and TRBJ1-6, the full variable domain reads DSGVTQTPKHLITATGQRVTLRCSPRSGDLSVYWYQQSLDQGLQFLIQYYNGEERAKGNILERFSAQQFPDLHSELNLSSLELGDSALYFCASSDTTGTLSNSPLHFGNGTRLTVT.

The rearrangement uses TRBV11-3 and TRBJ2-7; D may be TRBD1 (5 bases). CDR3 length: 14 amino acids. V shed 5 bases and J shed 3 bases, with 14 bases lying between them. Germline values: CDR1 SGHNT, CDR2 YENEEA. For the CDR3, the DNA is TGTGCCAGCAGCCCTCAGGGTTCCCTCTACGAGCAGTACTTC. Protein: CASSPQGSLYEQYF.

In the case of this clone: The same CDR3 can be traced to other DNA sequences in this sample. The rearrangement joins TRBV7-3 to TRBJ2-5; D might be TRBD2 (7 bases). This CDR3 is 17 amino acids long. V dropped 3 bases and J dropped 7 bases, with 24 bases sitting between them. Germline V gives CDR1 SGHTA, CDR2 FQGTGA. The CDR3, as DNA: TGTGCCAGCAGCTTCTCGCCAGGACGGGGGGCCGGGGGGACCCAGTACTTC. Amino acids: CASSFSPGRGAGGTQYF.

The chain combines TRBV11-1 with TRBJ1-1; unclear D gene. Germline V gene lookup returns CDR1 SGHAT and CDR2 FQDESV (reference sequence). This CDR3 has 16 amino acids. The V and J ends lost 5 bases and 3 bases respectively, with 19 bases between them. The CDR3 DNA sequence: TGTGCCAGCAGCGCAAAGGGAGGTTTAGGACACACTGAAGCTTTCTTT. This codes for CASSAKGGLGHTEAFF.

The chain joins TRBV19 to TRBJ1-5; maybe TRBD1 (5 bases). The CDR3 is 12 amino acids. Trimming pared 6 bases from V and 11 bases from J, leaving 14 bases between. Germline CDR1 and CDR2: LNHDA and SQIVND (reference sequence). The CDR3 protein is CASRSRGGTQHF. The CDR3 coding sequence is TGTGCCAGTAGGAGTCGGGGGGGAACCCAGCATTTT.

The chain uses TRBV19 and TRBJ2-5; D not certain. Germline V gene sequence: CDR1 LNHDA, CDR2 SQIVND (reference sequence). V gave up 5 bases and J gave up 0 bases, with 10 bases separating them. This CDR3 contains 14 residues. The CDR3 DNA is TGTGCCAGTAGTCTGGGCTCACACCAAGAGACCCAGTACTTC. It yields the protein CASSLGSHQETQYF.

This clone has only a few counts. The chain links TRBV28 to TRBJ1-2; TRBD1 matches at 8 bases. The V gene's germline CDR1 is MDHEN and CDR2 SYDVKM. With 6 bases clipped from V and 8 bases from J, the junction kept 2 bases outside the gene matches. The CDR3 consists of 11 residues. The CDR3 nucleotides are TGTGCCAGCAGGACAGGGGCGGGCTACACCTTC. Protein sequence: CASRTGAGYTF.

The gene calls are TRBV30 and TRBJ1-3; D perhaps matches TRBD1 (6 bases). There are 14 residues in the CDR3. Germline CDR1 reads GTSNPN; CDR2 reads SVGIG (reference sequence). V shed 4 bases and J shed 4 bases, with 14 bases lying between them. The CDR3: CAWNLGQIGNTIYF. As DNA, the CDR3 is TGTGCCTGGAACCTCGGACAGATAGGAAACACCATATATTTT.

The chain couples TRBV10-3 to TRBJ2-7, with 11 bases aligning to TRBD1. There are 13 residues in the CDR3. CDR1 is ENHRY, CDR2 SYGVKD, per germline. V lost 11 bases to trimming and J lost 7 bases; unmatched junction nucleotides: 10. DNA for the CDR3: TGTGCCTTTACTTCCGGGACAGGGGGAGAGCAGTACTTC. This translates into CAFTSGTGGEQYF.

Details on this clone: The same CDR3 also results from other DNA sequences found in this sample. The chain is built from TRBV9 and TRBJ1-6, with D uncertain. The CDR3 sequence is 9 residues long. Looked up from germline, CDR1 is SGDLS and CDR2 is YYNGEE. Trimming left V 7 bases short and J 9 bases short, with 2 bases between. The CDR3 protein is CASGSPLHF. The CDR3 nucleotides read TGTGCCAGCGGTTCACCCCTCCACTTT.

The CDR3 sequence is CASSQTSGSYEQYF. The CDR3, as DNA: TGTGCCAGCAGCCAGACGTCTGGCTCGTACGAGCAGTACTTC. The chain is built from TRBV3-1 (or the pseudogene TRBV3-2) and TRBJ2-7; no reliable D call. Between the trimmed V and J ends, which lost 3 bases and 4 bases, there was a span of 13 bases. CDR1 is LGHDT and CDR2 is YNNKEL in the germline V gene (reference sequence). CDR3 length: 14 residues.

The rearrangement joins TRBV19 to TRBJ1-1; D gene unclear. This CDR3 is 15 amino acids long. The germline CDR1 and CDR2 sequences are LNHDA and SQIVND (reference sequence). The V end was cut by 4 bases, the J end by 1 base, with 13 bases between. CDR3 bases: TGTGCCAGTAGTACGGTCCATTCCGGGAACACTGAAGCTTTCTTT. This encodes CASSTVHSGNTEAFF.

This chain uses TRBV9 with TRBJ2-1; 9 positions match TRBD2. The CDR3 contains 15 residues. The J segment lost 9 bases and the V segment lost 4 bases, leaving 11 bases of the junction unmatched. Germline V gives CDR1 SGDLS, CDR2 YYNGEE. The CDR3 here is CASSPSSGGKGEQFF. CDR3 DNA sequence: TGTGCCAGCAGCCCTTCAAGCGGGGGGAAAGGTGAGCAGTTCTTC.

This rearrangement joins TRBV29-1 to TRBJ1-2, with D possibly being TRBD1 (6 bases). Trimming removed 5 bases from V and 3 bases from J, with 16 bases in between. Per germline, CDR1 SQVTM and CDR2 ANQGSEA. This CDR3 is 14 amino acids long. This CDR3 is CSVRSTGLDYGYTF. The CDR3 bases are TGCAGCGTTCGGTCCACAGGGCTGGACTATGGCTACACCTTC. The variable domain in full, completed from reference TRBV29-1 and TRBJ1-2, reads SAVISQKPSRDICQRGTSLTIQCQVDSQVTMMFWYRQQPGQSLTLIATANQGSEATYESGFVIDKFPISRPNLTFSTLTVSNMSPEDSSIYLCSVRSTGLDYGYTFGSGTRLTVV.

The chain employs TRBV6-2 or TRBV6-3 and TRBJ1-3; D is uncertain. Germline V CDR1 and CDR2: MNHEY, SVGEGT. Trimming pared 5 bases from V and 9 bases from J, leaving 8 bases between. This CDR3 is built from 11 residues. CDR3 loop: CASSLGGTIYF. The CDR3 DNA reads as TGTGCCAGCAGTCTCGGAGGCACCATATATTTT.

This rearrangement joins TRBV10-3 to TRBJ1-1; tentatively, D is TRBD1 (5 bases). V shed 3 bases and J shed 1 base, with 12 bases lying between them. Germline-derived CDR1 and CDR2 are ENHRY and SYGVKD. The CDR3 consists of 15 residues. The CDR3 reads CAISDRGTGNTEAFF. The DNA for the CDR3 is TGTGCCATCAGTGACCGGGGGACGGGGAACACTGAAGCTTTCTTT.

With regard to this clone: The junction does not match germline at one end; this may be a read error. The V and J genes are TRBV7-7 and TRBJ2-1; unclear D gene. The CDR3 totals 15 residues. Germline-derived CDR1 and CDR2 are SSHAT and FNYEAQ (reference sequence). The chain's CDR3 is CASSLNPPPDNEQFF. Written as DNA, the CDR3 is TGTGCTAGCAGCTTGAACCCCCCCCCTGACAATGAGCAGTTCTTC.

This clone was detected only once. V usage is TRBV30 and J usage is TRBJ2-7; D is perhaps TRBD1 or TRBD2 (5 bases each). Deletions cut 1 base from V and 12 bases from J, with 13 bases between. The CDR3 sequence is 11 residues long. Germline lookup yields CDR1 GTSNPN and CDR2 SVGIG (reference sequence). The chain's CDR3 is CAWSGGAPRYF. CDR3 nucleotides: TGTGCCTGGAGTGGAGGGGCTCCCAGGTACTTC.

V and J are TRBV6-6 and TRBJ2-7; 7 nucleotides agree with TRBD2. Looked up from germline, CDR1 is MNHNY and CDR2 is SVGAGI (reference sequence). J gave up 0 bases and V 8 bases, and 4 bases lay outside the gene matches. This CDR3 comprises 13 residues. The CDR3 DNA sequence: TGTGCCAGCCAGCGGGGCATCTCCTACGAGCAGTACTTC. It codes for CASQRGISYEQYF.

The rearrangement joins TRBV5-6 to TRBJ1-2; 9 nucleotides align to TRBD1. Losses at the gene ends were 4 bases for V and 7 bases for J; bases not matched to a gene: 8. The CDR3 spans 14 residues. Germline-derived CDR1 and CDR2 are SGHDT and YYEEEE. As DNA, the CDR3 is TGTGCCAGCAGCGAGGGACAGGGATTCTTTGGCTACACCTTC. It translates to CASSEGQGFFGYTF.

The chain couples TRBV5-4 to TRBJ1-1; the match to TRBD1 covers 10 bases. CDR1 and CDR2 from the germline V gene are SGHNT and YYREEE (reference sequence). This CDR3 is built from 14 residues. Germline trimming cut 4 bases from V and 7 bases from J; bases unmatched to any gene: 7. The CDR3 DNA reads TGTGCCAGCAGCCTACCGACAGGGGGCTTTGAAGCTTTCTTT. This translates into CASSLPTGGFEAFF.